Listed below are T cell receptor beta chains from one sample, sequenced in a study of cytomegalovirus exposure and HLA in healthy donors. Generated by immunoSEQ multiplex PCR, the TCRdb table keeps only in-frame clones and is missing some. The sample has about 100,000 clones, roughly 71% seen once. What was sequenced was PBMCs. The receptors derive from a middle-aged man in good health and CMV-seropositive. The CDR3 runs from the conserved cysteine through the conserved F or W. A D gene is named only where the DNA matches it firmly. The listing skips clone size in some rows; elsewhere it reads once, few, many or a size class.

CAIRQGLNTEAFF | TGTGCCATCCGTCAGGGATTGAACACTGAAGCTTTCTTT | - | TRBJ1-1 | TRBV10-3 | -
CASSLRLAGASTDTQYF | TGTGCCAGCAGCTTAAGGCTAGCGGGGGCTAGCACAGATACGCAGTATTTT | TRBD2 | TRBJ2-3 | TRBV7-2 | -
CSVPSLHNEQFF | TGCAGCGTCCCCTCCCTTCACAATGAGCAGTTCTTC | - | TRBJ2-1 | TRBV29-1 | few
CASSISLAGRHEQFF | TGTGCCAGTAGTATAAGTTTAGCGGGACGACATGAGCAGTTCTTC | TRBD2 | TRBJ2-1 | TRBV19 | -
CSVVGGQGRDTEAFF | TGCAGCGTTGTAGGGGGACAGGGGCGGGACACTGAAGCTTTCTTT | TRBD1 | TRBJ1-1 | TRBV29-1 | -
CASRVGTSGTGELFF | TGTGCCAGCAGAGTCGGGACTAGTGGGACCGGGGAGCTGTTTTTT | TRBD2 | TRBJ2-2 | TRBV2 | -
CASSPATGNYTF | TGTGCCAGCAGCCCTGCTACCGGGAACTACACCTTC | - | TRBJ1-2 | TRBV7-9 | -
CASSLASIGSSGSAGELFF | TGCGCCAGCAGCTTGGCCTCAATCGGGTCTAGCGGGAGCGCTGGGGAGCTGTTTTTT | TRBD2 | TRBJ2-2 | TRBV5-1 | -
CASSVREGNTEAFF | TGTGCCAGCAGCGTCAGGGAAGGTAACACTGAAGCTTTCTTT | - | TRBJ1-1 | TRBV9 | -
CASSIETGTSGQFF | TGTGCCAGTAGTATCGAGACAGGGACCAGTGGGCAGTTCTTC | TRBD1 | TRBJ2-1 | TRBV19 | -
CAWSVRQGGYGYTF | TGTGCCTGGAGTGTACGGCAGGGAGGCTATGGCTACACCTTC | - | TRBJ1-2 | TRBV30 | -
CATSRGPGLAGYNEQFF | TGTGCCACCAGCAGAGGACCGGGACTAGCGGGCTACAATGAGCAGTTCTTC | TRBD2 | TRBJ2-1 | TRBV15 | once
CASSGGVGQQETQYF | TGTGCCAGCAGTGGAGGGGTAGGACAGCAAGAGACCCAGTACTTC | - | TRBJ2-5 | TRBV2 | -
CASSQAIAGASTDTQYF | TGCGCCAGCAGCCAAGCGATAGCGGGAGCCAGCACAGATACGCAGTATTTT | TRBD2 | TRBJ2-3 | TRBV4-3 | -
CASSLQGADEAFF | TGCGCCAGCAGCTTGCAGGGTGCTGATGAAGCTTTCTTT | - | TRBJ1-1 | TRBV5-1 | -
CASSHTTGESYEQYF | TGCGCCAGCAGCCATACGACAGGCGAATCCTACGAGCAGTACTTC | - | TRBJ2-7 | TRBV4-3 | few
CASRPSGLGDYGYTF | TGTGCCAGTAGGCCCTCAGGGCTAGGTGACTATGGCTACACCTTC | - | TRBJ1-2 | TRBV19 | -
CATSRVLPGQASEAFF | TGTGCCACCAGCAGAGTACTACCGGGACAGGCCTCGGAAGCTTTCTTT | TRBD1 | TRBJ1-1 | TRBV15 | few
CASSSVSSGNTIYF | TGTGCCAGCAGTTCGGTCTCCTCTGGAAACACCATATATTTT | - | TRBJ1-3 | TRBV6-5 | -
CASRGQGADTQYF | TGCGCCAGCAGGGGACAGGGGGCAGATACGCAGTATTTT | TRBD1 | TRBJ2-3 | TRBV10-1 | -
CASSLTSGSYNEQFF | TGCGCCAGCAGCTTGACTAGCGGGAGTTACAATGAGCAGTTCTTC | TRBD2 | TRBJ2-1 | TRBV5-1 | -
CASSLRGGHQPQHF | TGTGCCAGCAGTTTAAGGGGGGGGCATCAGCCCCAGCATTTT | - | TRBJ1-5 | TRBV27 | -
CASSPVQEAFF | TGTGCCAGCAGTCCAGTACAGGAAGCTTTCTTT | - | TRBJ1-1 | TRBV11-2 | -
CASSRTVTSNQPQHF | TGTGCCAGTAGTCGGACAGTTACTAGCAATCAGCCCCAGCATTTT | - | TRBJ1-5 | TRBV19 | -
CASSFEQGPLAEAFF | TGCGCCAGCAGCTTCGAACAGGGGCCCCTCGCTGAAGCTTTCTTT | TRBD1 | TRBJ1-1 | TRBV5-1 | -
CASSSRGQTETQYF | TGTGCCAGCAGCTCCCGAGGACAGACAGAGACCCAGTACTTC | - | TRBJ2-5 | TRBV21-1 | -
CASSQDLVEAFF | TGTGCCAGCAGCCAAGATCTCGTTGAAGCTTTCTTT | - | TRBJ1-1 | TRBV4-2 | -
CATSPGPTGNTIYF | TGTGCCACCTCCCCTGGGCCGACTGGAAACACCATATATTTT | - | TRBJ1-3 | TRBV10-3 | -
CASGLIQGSLGANVLTF | TGTGCTAGTGGTTTGATACAGGGGTCACTCGGGGCCAACGTCCTGACTTTC | TRBD1 | TRBJ2-6 | TRBV12-5 | few
CASSMVKRTTGELFF | TGTGCCAGTAGTATGGTGAAGAGAACTACCGGGGAGCTGTTTTTT | - | TRBJ2-2 | TRBV19 | few
CASSQTGQGVYGYTF | TGTGCCAGCAGTCAAACCGGACAGGGAGTCTATGGCTACACCTTC | TRBD1 | TRBJ1-2 | TRBV6-4 | -
CASSLQGYGYTF | TGTGCCAGCAGTTTACAGGGTTACGGCTACACCTTC | - | TRBJ1-2 | TRBV27 | -
CASSQRMGQGFSYTF | TGTGCCAGCAGCCAACGGATGGGACAGGGGTTTAGCTACACCTTC | TRBD1 | TRBJ1-2 | TRBV5-6 | -
CASSPQGMGEAFF | TGTGCCAGCAGCCCACAGGGGATGGGGGAGGCTTTCTTT | TRBD1 | TRBJ1-1 | TRBV28 | few
CASSQVTSGSYNEQFF | TGCGCCAGCAGCCAAGTGACTAGCGGGAGCTACAATGAGCAGTTCTTC | TRBD2 | TRBJ2-1 | TRBV4-1 | -
CASSWGQGWYEQYF | TGTGCCAGCAGTTGGGGACAGGGGTGGTACGAGCAGTACTTC | TRBD1 | TRBJ2-7 | TRBV27 | once
CASSLLGGVSTDTQYF | TGTGCCAGCAGCCTCCTAGGAGGCGTTAGCACAGATACGCAGTATTTT | - | TRBJ2-3 | TRBV9 | -
CASSDRANTGELFF | TGTGCCAGCAGTGACAGAGCGAACACCGGGGAGCTGTTTTTT | - | TRBJ2-2 | TRBV7-9 | -
CATSLGQESNEQFF | TGCGCCACCAGCTTGGGACAGGAAAGCAATGAGCAGTTCTTC | TRBD1 | TRBJ2-1 | TRBV5-1 | -
CASSFGQGSAEAFF | TGTGCCAGCAGCTTCGGACAGGGTTCGGCTGAAGCTTTCTTT | TRBD1 | TRBJ1-1 | TRBV7-8 | few
CAWSRRQGINQPQHF | TGTGCCTGGAGCAGGAGACAGGGAATCAATCAGCCCCAGCATTTT | TRBD1 | TRBJ1-5 | TRBV30 | -
CATSREASGKWAGELFF | TGTGCCACCAGCAGAGAGGCTAGCGGGAAATGGGCCGGGGAGCTGTTTTTT | TRBD2 | TRBJ2-2 | TRBV15 | -
CASEGAGGSDTQYF | TGTGCCAGCGAGGGAGCGGGAGGCTCAGATACGCAGTATTTT | TRBD2 | TRBJ2-3 | TRBV28 | -
CASSLGLQETQYF | TGCGCCAGCAGCTTGGGACTTCAAGAGACCCAGTACTTC | - | TRBJ2-5 | TRBV5-1 | -
CASGRERTDTQYF | TGTGCCAGCGGGCGGGAGCGCACAGATACGCAGTATTTT | TRBD2 | TRBJ2-3 | TRBV6-5 | -
CASSQNRGVQPQHF | TGCGCCAGCAGTCAGAACAGGGGGGTTCAGCCCCAGCATTTT | TRBD1 | TRBJ1-5 | TRBV23-1 | -
CASSQGVASGIADTQYF | TGCGCCAGCAGCCAAGGGGTCGCTAGCGGGATCGCAGATACGCAGTATTTT | TRBD2 | TRBJ2-3 | TRBV5-1 | -
CATSRHETQYF | TGTGCCACCAGCAGACATGAGACCCAGTACTTC | - | TRBJ2-5 | TRBV15 | -